The rows below give T cell receptor beta chains drawn from one sample of a study of CD4 T cells in relation to SARS-CoV-2 and coronaviruses. Assay used: immunoSEQ multiplex PCR; TCRdb lists only in-frame clones, some missing. The table lists about 26,000 clones, around three quarters of them singletons. Which antigens these TCRs recognize remains unknown. The sequencing sample was made of CD4+ T cells from PBMCs, cultured in vitro. The receptors shown here come from a human donor in good health. The CDR3 runs from the conserved cysteine through the conserved F or W. The order of the fields is V gene, J gene, clone size, D gene, CDR3 protein, CDR3 DNA. D genes are given only for firm matches. Size is stated for part of the rows, as once, few or many counts, or as a class when the clone is expanded.

TRBV6-5	TRBJ1-6	.	.	CASSYPRADSPLHF	TGTGCCAGCAGTTACCCACGCGCAGATTCACCCCTCCACTTT
TRBV25-1	TRBJ2-1	.	TRBD2	CASSTLAGGNNEQFF	TGTGCCAGCAGTACCCTAGCGGGAGGGAACAATGAGCAGTTCTTC
TRBV27	TRBJ2-3	.	TRBD2	CASSSGTSGADTQYF	TGTGCCAGCAGTTCCGGGACTAGCGGGGCAGATACGCAGTATTTT
TRBV6-2/TRBV6-3	TRBJ2-1	few	.	CASSYSRGTYNEQFF	TGTGCCAGCAGTTACTCGAGGGGGACCTACAATGAGCAGTTCTTC
TRBV7-2	TRBJ1-5	.	.	CASSIRVGQPQHF	TGTGCCAGCAGCATCAGGGTTGGGCAGCCCCAGCATTTT
TRBV3-1/TRBV3-2	TRBJ1-1	.	.	CASSQIGRNTEAFF	TGTGCCAGCAGCCAAATAGGACGGAACACTGAAGCTTTCTTT
TRBV5-1	TRBJ2-6	.	.	CASSYAILSGANVLTF	TGCGCCAGCAGCTACGCTATACTCTCTGGGGCCAACGTCCTGACTTTC
TRBV6-2/TRBV6-3	TRBJ1-5	.	TRBD1	CASSYSKYRGKIDSNQPQHF	TGTGCCAGCAGTTACTCGAAGTACAGGGGGAAGATCGATAGCAATCAGCCCCAGCATTTT
TRBV7-9	TRBJ2-7	.	.	CASRQGRTYEQYF	TGTGCCAGCAGGCAGGGACGGACGTACGAGCAGTACTTC
TRBV7-9	TRBJ1-5	.	.	CASSLQDSNQPQHF	TGTGCCAGCAGCTTACAGGATAGCAATCAGCCCCAGCATTTT
TRBV4-3	TRBJ2-1	few	TRBD2	CASSQGLAGVGQFF	TGCGCCAGCAGCCAAGGACTAGCGGGAGTGGGGCAGTTCTTC
TRBV5-1	TRBJ1-1	.	.	CASSMRAGFDTEAFF	TGCGCCAGCAGCATGAGGGCTGGGTTTGACACTGAAGCTTTCTTT
TRBV19	TRBJ1-2	.	.	CASRSFQYNYGYTF	TGTGCCAGTAGGAGCTTTCAGTACAACTATGGCTACACCTTC
TRBV18	TRBJ2-3	.	TRBD1	CASSTGQGAIGTQYF	TGTGCCAGCTCAACGGGACAGGGAGCAATCGGTACGCAGTATTTT
TRBV2	TRBJ1-5	.	TRBD1	CASRQGIYSNQPQHF	TGTGCCAGCAGACAGGGGATTTATAGCAATCAGCCCCAGCATTTT
TRBV19	TRBJ2-2	.	TRBD2	CASSIAPSGATGELFF	TGTGCCAGTAGTATAGCGCCTAGCGGCGCCACCGGGGAGCTGTTTTTT
TRBV29-1	TRBJ2-7	.	TRBD1	CSCRDREFEQYF	TGCAGTTGCCGGGACAGGGAATTCGAGCAGTACTTC
TRBV6-1	TRBJ2-7	.	.	CASRWDSGSYEQYF	TGTGCCAGCCGCTGGGACTCAGGCTCCTACGAGCAGTACTTC
TRBV5-6	TRBJ1-1	.	.	CASSLSVNTEAFF	TGTGCCAGCAGCTTGTCAGTGAACACTGAAGCTTTCTTT
TRBV5-1	TRBJ1-5	medium-sized	.	CASSPGQMGQPQHF	TGCGCCAGCAGCCCAGGACAGATGGGACAGCCCCAGCATTTT
TRBV4-2	TRBJ2-1	.	.	CASSQDKLGAHLNEQFF	TGTGCCAGCAGCCAAGATAAGTTGGGGGCCCACCTCAATGAGCAGTTCTTC
TRBV19	TRBJ2-6	.	.	CASRYSGANVLTF	TGTGCCAGCCGTTACTCTGGGGCCAACGTCCTGACTTTC
TRBV4-1	TRBJ2-5	.	TRBD2	CASSQQPGLDVETQYF	TGCGCCAGCAGCCAGCAGCCGGGACTAGACGTGGAGACCCAGTACTTC
TRBV29-1	TRBJ2-5	.	.	CSVQPQETQYF	TGCAGCGTTCAGCCCCAAGAGACCCAGTACTTC
TRBV20-1	TRBJ2-3	.	TRBD2	CSASEGLAGGPTDTQYF	TGCAGTGCTAGTGAGGGACTAGCGGGGGGGCCAACGGATACGCAGTATTTT
TRBV2	TRBJ2-1	.	TRBD2	CASSGAGGPINEQFF	TGTGCCAGCAGTGGGGCGGGGGGACCTATTAATGAGCAGTTCTTC
TRBV7-6	TRBJ2-2	.	.	CASSPRAGWTNTGELFF	TGTGCCAGCAGCCCGCGGGCAGGGTGGACGAACACCGGGGAGCTGTTTTTT
TRBV6-2/TRBV6-3	TRBJ2-3	.	.	CASSYELLFTDTQYF	TGTGCCAGCAGTTACGAGCTCCTTTTCACAGATACGCAGTATTTT
TRBV4-1	TRBJ1-2	.	.	CASSPRENYGYTF	TGCGCCAGCAGTCCTCGAGAAAACTATGGCTACACCTTC
TRBV5-1	TRBJ2-3	.	.	CASSSGPSTDTQYF	TGCGCCAGCAGCTCGGGACCTAGCACAGATACGCAGTATTTT
TRBV2	TRBJ2-3	few	TRBD2	CASRPGLAGGWTDTQYF	TGTGCCAGCAGACCAGGACTAGCGGGGGGGTGGACAGATACGCAGTATTTT
TRBV9	TRBJ1-3	.	.	CASSLESSGNTIYF	TGTGCCAGCAGCCTTGAGTCTTCTGGAAACACCATATATTTT
TRBV11-2	TRBJ2-3	.	.	CASSLGANRVADTQYF	TGTGCCAGCAGCTTAGGAGCTAACAGGGTAGCAGATACGCAGTATTTT
TRBV6-6	TRBJ2-5	.	.	CASRRGESETQYF	TGTGCCAGCAGACGAGGGGAGTCAGAGACCCAGTACTTC
TRBV4-3	TRBJ1-1	.	.	CASSQDSLNTEAFF	TGCGCCAGCAGCCAGGACAGCTTGAACACTGAAGCTTTCTTT
TRBV3-1/TRBV3-2	TRBJ2-2	once	.	CASRRQANTGELFF	TGTGCCAGCAGACGGCAAGCGAACACCGGGGAGCTGTTTTTT
TRBV19	TRBJ2-2	.	TRBD2	CASERLAGNTGELFF	TGTGCCAGTGAGAGACTAGCGGGGAACACCGGGGAGCTGTTTTTT
TRBV4-2	TRBJ2-7	.	TRBD1	CASSPGGAYEQYF	TGTGCCAGCAGCCCAGGGGGCGCTTACGAGCAGTACTTC
TRBV29-1	TRBJ2-6	.	.	CSVGSTSGANVLTF	TGCAGCGTTGGGTCGACCTCGGGGGCCAACGTCCTGACTTTC
TRBV28	TRBJ1-3	few	.	CASSLDITFGNTIYF	TGTGCCAGCAGTTTGGACATTACTTTTGGAAACACCATATATTTT
TRBV12-2	TRBJ2-1	.	.	CASLQTSGGFREQFF	TGTGCAAGTCTCCAGACTAGCGGGGGGTTTAGGGAGCAGTTCTTC
TRBV18	TRBJ2-1	.	.	CASSPPATANNEQFF	TGTGCCAGCTCACCACCGGCCACAGCGAACAATGAGCAGTTCTTC
TRBV18	TRBJ2-2	few	.	CASSPVRTMGTGELFF	TGTGCCAGCTCACCGGTACGGACGATGGGAACCGGGGAGCTGTTTTTT
TRBV5-1	TRBJ2-1	.	TRBD2	CASSQGTSGSWEQFF	TGCGCCAGCAGCCAGGGGACTAGCGGGAGTTGGGAGCAGTTCTTC
TRBV5-8	TRBJ2-1	.	TRBD1	CASSRDRFNEQFF	TGTGCCAGCAGTCGGGACAGGTTCAATGAGCAGTTCTTC
TRBV2	TRBJ2-3	few	.	CASGVGGHTDTQYF	TGTGCCAGCGGGGTGGGGGGCCACACAGATACGCAGTATTTT
TRBV11-2	TRBJ1-1	.	.	CASSLVSGVSTTEAFF	TGTGCCAGCAGCTTAGTCTCAGGGGTATCTACCACTGAAGCTTTCTTT
TRBV30	TRBJ2-5	once	.	CAWSVLGEKTQYF	TGTGCCTGGAGTGTACTAGGGGAGAAGACCCAGTACTTC
TRBV7-2	TRBJ2-7	few	.	CASSFTTNEQYF	TGTGCCAGCAGCTTCACTACCAACGAGCAGTACTTC
TRBV7-8	TRBJ1-2	.	TRBD1	CASSFQDRGTGGYTF	TGTGCCAGCAGCTTCCAAGACAGGGGGACCGGTGGCTACACCTTC
TRBV6-5	TRBJ2-5	.	TRBD1	CASRRDRVGVETQYF	TGTGCCAGCAGGAGGGACAGGGTGGGGGTTGAGACCCAGTACTTC
TRBV19	TRBJ2-2	.	.	CASSLGALVPGELFF	TGTGCCAGTAGCCTTGGAGCTCTAGTGCCCGGGGAGCTGTTTTTT
TRBV6-5	TRBJ2-2	.	.	CARRLVRYTGELFF	TGTGCCAGGAGACTAGTTCGGTACACCGGGGAGCTGTTTTTT